This T cell receptor beta chain was recorded in a study of breast tumors, draining lymph nodes, adjacent tissues. Each CDR3 protein gets one entry after TCRdb re-called the multiplex PCR reads with MiXCR. The sample yields tens of thousands of distinct CDR3 sequences, about 38% seen once. General observations from the study: Tumor T cell lymph node origin was a supported hypothesis, not proven. Compared with basal-like, luminal-like tumors shared significantly more repertoire with nontumor tissue. Tumor repertoires ranked between lymph nodes and nontumor tissue in diversity, with V and J gene preferences. The data were judged consistent with most tumor T cells coming from lymph node and expanding in tumor.

With regard to this clonotype: Its antigen is as yet unknown.

The CDR3 runs 14 residues. Germline CDR1 and CDR2: SGHDT and YYEEEE. The V end lost 2 bases, the J end lost 9 bases, and 17 bases lay between the germline ends. The sequence came from a female donor with breast cancer. Some clones in this sample may be carry-over from other donors' samples. The genes are TRBV5-6 and TRBJ1-1; D remains ambiguous. The sequencing sample was made of breast tumor tissue. The CDR3 DNA sequence: TGTGCCAGCAGCTTTGGGATGTCGGCACTTCAAGCTTTCTTT. Its translation: CASSFGMSALQAFF.